These 14 T cell receptor beta chains came from one sample sequenced in a study of CD4+ T cells in melanoma. Generated by immunoSEQ multiplex PCR, the TCRdb table keeps only in-frame clones and is missing some. The profile shows 9,600 or so clones, around 79% of them singletons. The sequencing sample was made of cells from a culture (not recorded whether cultured in vitro). The receptors derive from a human donor with melanoma.

The rearrangement uses TRBV7-2 and TRBJ2-3; TRBD2 is a possible D gene (6 bases). From germline, CDR1 is SGHTA and CDR2 FQGNSA. CDR3 length equals 16 residues. Trimming stripped 4 bases from V and 7 bases from J, with 21 bases between. CDR3 coding DNA: TGTGCCAGCAGCTCCCTTTACAGCGAAGGGAGGAATACGCAGTATTTT. Protein product: CASSSLYSEGRNTQYF.

Only a few counts were recorded for this clone. The V gene is TRBV4-1, the J gene TRBJ2-7; D remains ambiguous. Germline CDR1 is MGHRA and CDR2 is YSYEKL. CDR3 length: 13 residues. V was cut by 1 base and J by 6 bases, with 10 bases left in between. In DNA form, the CDR3 reads TGCGCCAGCAGCCAAGGAGAGGAGCGCGAGCAGTACTTC. Amino acid sequence: CASSQGEEREQYF.

The CDR3 here is CATRWGGRDQPQHF. The CDR3, as DNA: TGTGCCACCAGGTGGGGGGGGAGGGATCAGCCCCAGCATTTT. The chain couples TRBV24-1 to TRBJ1-5; tentatively, D is TRBD1 (5 bases). This CDR3 contains 14 residues. Germline V CDR1 and CDR2: KGHDR, SFDVKD. Deletions cut 7 bases from V and 5 bases from J, with 14 bases between.

This chain joins TRBV18 and TRBJ1-1; a weak D match, TRBD1 (5 bases). V was cut by 2 bases and J by 1 base, with 14 bases left in between. Germline V CDR1 and CDR2: KGHSH, LQKENI. This CDR3 contains 16 residues. The DNA of the CDR3 is TGTGCCAGCTCACCAGCGGTCGGGGGTGGGAACACTGAAGCTTTCTTT. Protein sequence: CASSPAVGGGNTEAFF.

The gene calls are TRBV10-1 and TRBJ1-1; D not resolved. V gave up 11 bases and J gave up 1 base, with 11 bases separating them. CDR3 length: 12 amino acids. Germline V lookup: CDR1 WNHNN, CDR2 SYGVQD (reference sequence). CDR3 region: CASAGPNTEAFF. The CDR3, as DNA: TGCGCCTCAGCTGGCCCGAACACTGAAGCTTTCTTT.

V usage is TRBV19 and J usage is TRBJ2-6; possible D gene TRBD2, 6 bases. The V gene lost 11 bases and the J gene lost 2 bases, with 16 bases spanning the gap. Germline values: CDR1 LNHDA, CDR2 SQIVND (reference sequence). This CDR3 has 15 amino acids. The CDR3 loop is CASGEVSTGANVLTF. The CDR3, as DNA: TGTGCCTCGGGGGAGGTCTCTACTGGGGCCAACGTCCTGACTTTC.

This clone appeared a few times. The chain joins TRBV5-1 to TRBJ1-4; a weak D match, TRBD1 (5 bases). CDR1 and CDR2 from the germline V gene are SGHRS and YFSETQ. Trimming pared 6 bases from V and 0 bases from J, leaving 15 bases between. CDR3 length: 16 residues. For the CDR3, the DNA is TGCGCCAGCAAAGCAGGGACGTTAGCAACTAATGAAAAACTGTTTTTT. As protein: CASKAGTLATNEKLFF.

The V call is TRBV7-9, the J call TRBJ2-2; D unresolved. The germline CDR1 and CDR2 sequences are SEHNR and FQNEAQ (reference sequence). This CDR3 has 13 amino acids. V lost 5 bases and J lost 1, with 5 bases in between. The CDR3 protein is CASSHQNTGELFF. In DNA, the CDR3 is TGTGCCAGCAGCCATCAGAACACCGGGGAGCTGTTTTTT.

Here the CDR3 reads CASSLNGPDQQAFF. The CDR3, as DNA: TGCGCCAGCAGCTTGAATGGGCCAGATCAGCAAGCTTTCTTT. The V call is TRBV5-1, the J call TRBJ1-1; D ambiguous. Deletions cut 1 base from V and 9 bases from J, with 16 bases between. The germline CDR1 and CDR2 sequences are SGHRS and YFSETQ. This CDR3 comprises 14 residues.

Only a few counts were recorded for this clone. The gene calls are TRBV18 and TRBJ1-4; 7 nucleotides line up with TRBD1. Germline V gene data show CDR1 as KGHSH and CDR2 as LQKENI. The CDR3 sequence is 15 residues long. V was clipped by 3 bases and J by 4 bases; unmatched bases: 5. CDR3 residues: CASSPYRGYNEKLFF. For the CDR3, the DNA is TGTGCCAGCTCACCGTACAGGGGCTATAATGAAAAACTGTTTTTT. The whole variable domain, remainder taken from reference TRBV18 and TRBJ1-4, is NAGVMQNPRHLVRRRGQEARLRCSPMKGHSHVYWYRQLPEEGLKFMVYLQKENIIDESGMPKERFSAEFPKEGPSILRIQQVVRGDSAAYFCASSPYRGYNEKLFFGSGTQLSVL.

This chain connects TRBV5-1 to TRBJ2-5; 7 positions agree with TRBD1. Losses at the gene ends were 5 bases for V and 5 bases for J; bases not matched to a gene: 9. The CDR3 has 14 amino acids. Per the germline V gene, CDR1 is SGHRS and CDR2 is YFSETQ. The DNA of the CDR3 is TGCGCCAGCAGGCAAGGGGGCCCCAGGGAGACCCAGTACTTC. Its protein product is CASRQGGPRETQYF.

The rearrangement joins TRBV6-5 to TRBJ2-7; D is ambiguous. The CDR3 has 14 amino acids. Germline CDR1 reads MNHEY; CDR2 reads SVGAGI. With 5 bases removed from V and 1 base from J, the gap between germline ends came to 12 bases. The CDR3 sequence is CASSLRAVSYEQYF. CDR3 coding DNA: TGTGCCAGCAGTCTTAGGGCCGTATCCTACGAGCAGTACTTC.

Judged by abundance, this clone is medium-sized. The V call is TRBV18, the J call TRBJ2-3; D gene unclear. The V gene lost 3 bases and the J gene lost 1 base, with 11 bases spanning the gap. The CDR3 is 15 amino acids. In germline, CDR1 is KGHSH, CDR2 LQKENI. CDR3 DNA: TGTGCCAGCTCACCGGTTGCGCTTCGCACAGATACGCAGTATTTT. Protein product: CASSPVALRTDTQYF. Supplemented by reference TRBV18 and TRBJ2-3, the full variable domain reads NAGVMQNPRHLVRRRGQEARLRCSPMKGHSHVYWYRQLPEEGLKFMVYLQKENIIDESGMPKERFSAEFPKEGPSILRIQQVVRGDSAAYFCASSPVALRTDTQYFGPGTRLTVL.

The chain recombines TRBV30 with TRBJ1-5; D unclear. Trimming left V 3 bases short and J 7 bases short, with 16 bases between. CDR1 and CDR2 from the germline V gene are GTSNPN and SVGIG (reference sequence). This CDR3 spans 14 amino acids. This CDR3 reads CAWSATRAGQPQHF. Written as DNA, the CDR3 is TGTGCCTGGAGCGCGACTAGAGCTGGACAGCCCCAGCATTTT.